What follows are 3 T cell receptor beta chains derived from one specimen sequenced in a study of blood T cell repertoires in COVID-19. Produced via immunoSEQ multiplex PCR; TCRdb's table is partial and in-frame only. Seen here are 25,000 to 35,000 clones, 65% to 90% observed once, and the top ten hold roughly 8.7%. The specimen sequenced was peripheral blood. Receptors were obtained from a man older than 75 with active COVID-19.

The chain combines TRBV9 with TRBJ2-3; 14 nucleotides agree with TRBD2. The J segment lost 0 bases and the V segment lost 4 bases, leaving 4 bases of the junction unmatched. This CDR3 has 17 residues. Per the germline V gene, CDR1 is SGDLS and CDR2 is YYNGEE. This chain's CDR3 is CASSPTSGGASTDTQYF. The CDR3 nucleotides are TGTGCCAGCAGCCCGACTAGCGGGGGGGCTAGCACAGATACGCAGTATTTT.

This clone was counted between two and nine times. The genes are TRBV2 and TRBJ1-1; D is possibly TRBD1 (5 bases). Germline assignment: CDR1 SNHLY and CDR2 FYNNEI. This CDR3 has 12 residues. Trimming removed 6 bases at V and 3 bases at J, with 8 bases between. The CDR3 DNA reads TGTGCCAGCAGGTGGGGGGACACTGAAGCTTTCTTT. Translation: CASRWGDTEAFF.

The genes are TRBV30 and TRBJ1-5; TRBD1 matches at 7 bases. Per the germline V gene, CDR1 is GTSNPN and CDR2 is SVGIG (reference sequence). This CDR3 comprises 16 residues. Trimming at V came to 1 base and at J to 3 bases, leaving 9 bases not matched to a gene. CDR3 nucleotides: TGTGCCTGGAGTGCCCTCCGACAGGGCCTCAATCAGCCCCAGCATTTT. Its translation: CAWSALRQGLNQPQHF.